This T cell receptor (beta chain) appears in the sequencing data of a study of identical twins. Findings and limits, study-wide: Cord blood beta clonotypes present at high abundance carried fewer insertions; no such pattern appeared in memory repertoires. Conclusions relied on cross-sectional statistical analysis, not following the same donors.

MiXCR was run by TCRdb on the 5' RACE reads, yielding one entry per CDR3 protein. Of hundreds of thousands of distinct CDR3 sequences listed, about 12% are singletons. With 7 bases removed from V and 0 bases from J, the gap between germline ends came to 6 bases. This CDR3 has 12 amino acids. This clonotype occurred a few times. Its matching antigen is unknown. These same data were also listed under a study on yellow fever vaccine responses in identical twins.

The specimen sequenced was CD8+ T cells sorted from blood. The clonotype originates from a woman under 30 in good health. The V gene is TRBV12-3 or TRBV12-4, the J gene TRBJ1-1; D is perhaps TRBD1 (5 bases). CDR3 protein: CASKGVNTEAFF. The CDR3, as DNA: TGTGCCAGCAAAGGGGTGAACACTGAAGCTTTCTTT.